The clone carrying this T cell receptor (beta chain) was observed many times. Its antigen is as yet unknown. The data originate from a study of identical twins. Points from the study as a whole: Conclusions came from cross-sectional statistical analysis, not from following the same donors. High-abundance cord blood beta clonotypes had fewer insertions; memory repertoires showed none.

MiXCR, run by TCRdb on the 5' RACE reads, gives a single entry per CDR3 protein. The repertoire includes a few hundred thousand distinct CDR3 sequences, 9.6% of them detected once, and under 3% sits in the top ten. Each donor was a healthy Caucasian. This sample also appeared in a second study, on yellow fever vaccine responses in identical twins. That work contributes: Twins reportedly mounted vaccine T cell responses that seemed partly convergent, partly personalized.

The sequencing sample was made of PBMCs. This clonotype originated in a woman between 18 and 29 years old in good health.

The CDR3 DNA follows: TGTGCCACCAGCCCGAGGACTAGCGGATACAATGAGCAGTTCTTC. Translation: CATSPRTSGYNEQFF. The chain combines TRBV24-1 with TRBJ2-1; 10 bases map to TRBD2. J lost 4 bases, V lost 7 bases, and 6 bases had no gene match. Germline V gene lookup returns CDR1 KGHDR and CDR2 SFDVKD. The CDR3 is 15 amino acids.